The TCR beta chain under discussion was sequenced for a study of shared clonotypes between healthy human individuals. Findings of the study overall: Clonotypes shared by all four donors outscored non-shared clonotypes in generation probability. Tissue TCR repertoires likely differ from these blood-only repertoires.

CD45RO-negative CD8 cells positively selected for CCR7 made up the naive population, which excluded terminally differentiated effector memory CD45RA+ cells. About this clone: Antigen unknown.

This CDR3 is built from 16 residues. The V gene end was trimmed by 5 bases and the J gene end by 2 bases; junction bases not matched to a gene: 12. Per germline, CDR1 PRHDT and CDR2 FYEKMQ (reference sequence). Some 30,000 T cell genomes, or roughly 200 ng DNA, went into the sorted-subset replicate PCRs. Produced via immunoSEQ multiplex PCR; TCRdb's table is partial and in-frame only. The sample has millions of clones; just over 90% are singletons. Sequenced material: naive CD8+ T cells from PBMCs. This receptor was taken from a man aged 18 to 29 in good health. Some clones in this sample may be carry-over from other donors' samples. This chain connects TRBV13 to TRBJ2-7, with TRBD2 matching over 7 bases. The CDR3 sequence is CASSPLKAGLPYEQYF. In nucleotides, the CDR3 is TGTGCCAGCAGCCCCCTGAAAGCGGGACTTCCCTACGAGCAGTACTTC.